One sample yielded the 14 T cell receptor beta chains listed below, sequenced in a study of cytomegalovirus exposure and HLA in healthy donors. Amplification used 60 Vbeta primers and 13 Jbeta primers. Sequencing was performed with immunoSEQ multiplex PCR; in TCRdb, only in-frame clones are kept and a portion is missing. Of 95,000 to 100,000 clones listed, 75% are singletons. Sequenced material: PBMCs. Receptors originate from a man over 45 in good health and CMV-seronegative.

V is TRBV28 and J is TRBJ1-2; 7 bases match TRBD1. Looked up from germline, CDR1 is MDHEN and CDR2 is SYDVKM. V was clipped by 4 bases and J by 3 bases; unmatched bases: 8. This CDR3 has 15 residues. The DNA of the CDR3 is TGTGCCAGCAGTTCCGCCGGACAGGCCCACTATGGCTACACCTTC. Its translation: CASSSAGQAHYGYTF.

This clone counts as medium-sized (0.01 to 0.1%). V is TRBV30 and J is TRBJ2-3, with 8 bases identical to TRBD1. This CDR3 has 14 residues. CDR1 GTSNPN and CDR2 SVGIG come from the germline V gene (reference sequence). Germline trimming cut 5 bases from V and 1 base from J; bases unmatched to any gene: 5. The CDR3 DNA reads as TGTGCCTGGGACGGGACAGGAGGCACAGATACGCAGTATTTT. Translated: CAWDGTGGTDTQYF. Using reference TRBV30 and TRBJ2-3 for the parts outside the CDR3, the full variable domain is SQTIHQWPATLVQPVGSPLSLECTVEGTSNPNLYWYRQAAGRGLQLLFYSVGIGQISSEVPQNLSASRPQDRQFILSSKKLLLSDSGFYLCAWDGTGGTDTQYFGPGTRLTVL.

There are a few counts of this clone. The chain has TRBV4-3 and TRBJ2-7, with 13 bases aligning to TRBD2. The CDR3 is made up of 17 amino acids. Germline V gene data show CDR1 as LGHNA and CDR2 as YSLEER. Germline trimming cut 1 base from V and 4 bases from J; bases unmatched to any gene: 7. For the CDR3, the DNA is TGCGCCAGCAGCCAAGGACTAGCGGGAGGAAGGCAGTACGAGCAGTACTTC. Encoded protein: CASSQGLAGGRQYEQYF.

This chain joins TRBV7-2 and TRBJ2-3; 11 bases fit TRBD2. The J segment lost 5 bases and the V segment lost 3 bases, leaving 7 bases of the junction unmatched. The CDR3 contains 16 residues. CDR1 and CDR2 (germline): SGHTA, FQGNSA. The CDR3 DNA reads TGTGCCAGCAGCTTTGGGATAGCGGGAGGGATAGATACGCAGTATTTT. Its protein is CASSFGIAGGIDTQYF.

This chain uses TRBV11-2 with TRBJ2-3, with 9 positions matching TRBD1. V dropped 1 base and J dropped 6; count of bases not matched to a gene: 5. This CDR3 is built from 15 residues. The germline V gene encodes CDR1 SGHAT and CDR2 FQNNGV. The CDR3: CASSLGDRVGDTQYF. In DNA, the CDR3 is TGTGCCAGCAGCTTAGGGGACAGGGTAGGGGATACGCAGTATTTT.

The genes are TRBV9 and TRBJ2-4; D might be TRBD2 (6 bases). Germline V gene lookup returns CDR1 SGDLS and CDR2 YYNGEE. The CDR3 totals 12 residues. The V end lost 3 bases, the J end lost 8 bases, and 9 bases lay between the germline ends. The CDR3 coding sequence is TGTGCCAGCAGCGCCGGGGAGGACATTCAGTACTTC. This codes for CASSAGEDIQYF.

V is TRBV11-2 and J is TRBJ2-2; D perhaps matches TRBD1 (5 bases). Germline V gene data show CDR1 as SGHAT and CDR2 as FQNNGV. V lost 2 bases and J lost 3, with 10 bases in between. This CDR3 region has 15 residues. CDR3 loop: CASSLQGSDTGELFF. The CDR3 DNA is TGTGCCAGCAGCTTACAGGGATCGGACACCGGGGAGCTGTTTTTT.

CDR3 residues: CASSQLGGGTDTQYF. In DNA, the CDR3 is TGTGCCAGCAGCCAGCTAGGGGGAGGCACAGATACGCAGTATTTT. The chain uses TRBV7-3 and TRBJ2-3; a weak D match, TRBD1 (6 bases). V shed 5 bases and J shed 1 base, with 13 bases lying between them. This CDR3 is built from 15 residues. Germline CDR1 SGHTA, CDR2 FQGTGA.

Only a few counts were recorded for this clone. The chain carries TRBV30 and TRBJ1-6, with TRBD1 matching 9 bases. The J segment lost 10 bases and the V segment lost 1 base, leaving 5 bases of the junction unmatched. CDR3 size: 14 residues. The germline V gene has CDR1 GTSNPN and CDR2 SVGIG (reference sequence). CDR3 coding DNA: TGTGCCTGGAGTGCTGGACAGGGGAGATCACCCCTCCACTTT. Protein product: CAWSAGQGRSPLHF.

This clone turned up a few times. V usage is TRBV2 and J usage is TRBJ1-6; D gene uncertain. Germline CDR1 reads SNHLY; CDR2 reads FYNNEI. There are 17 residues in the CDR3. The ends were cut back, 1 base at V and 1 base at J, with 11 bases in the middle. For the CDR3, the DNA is TGTGCCAGCAGTGAAGTTATTGGGAGTTCCTATAATTCACCCCTCCACTTT. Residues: CASSEVIGSSYNSPLHF.

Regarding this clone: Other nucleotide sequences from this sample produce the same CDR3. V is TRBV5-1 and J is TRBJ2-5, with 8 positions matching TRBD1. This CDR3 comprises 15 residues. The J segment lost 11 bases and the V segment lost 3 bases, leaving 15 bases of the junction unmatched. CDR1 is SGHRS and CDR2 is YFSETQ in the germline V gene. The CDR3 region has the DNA TGCGCCAGCAGCTGGGGGCAGGGGGCTTTCGAAGAGCAGTACTTC. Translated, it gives CASSWGQGAFEEQYF.

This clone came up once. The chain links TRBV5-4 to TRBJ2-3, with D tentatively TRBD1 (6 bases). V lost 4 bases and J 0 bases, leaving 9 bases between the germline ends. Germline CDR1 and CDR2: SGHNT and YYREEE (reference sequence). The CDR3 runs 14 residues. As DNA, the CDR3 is TGTGCCAGCAGCCCCGACAGGAGCACAGATACGCAGTATTTT. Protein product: CASSPDRSTDTQYF.

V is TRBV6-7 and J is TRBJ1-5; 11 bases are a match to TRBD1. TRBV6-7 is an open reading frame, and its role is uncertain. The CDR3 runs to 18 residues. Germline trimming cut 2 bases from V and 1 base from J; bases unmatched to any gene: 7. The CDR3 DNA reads TGTGCCAGCAGTTACCCTGGACAGGGGGCTTTAAGCAATCAGCCCCAGCATTTT. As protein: CASSYPGQGALSNQPQHF.

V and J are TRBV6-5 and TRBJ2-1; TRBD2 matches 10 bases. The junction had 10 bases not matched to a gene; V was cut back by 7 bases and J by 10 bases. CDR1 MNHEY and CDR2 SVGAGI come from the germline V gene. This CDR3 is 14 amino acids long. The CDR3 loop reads CASTNRLAGPEQFF. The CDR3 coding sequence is TGTGCCAGCACCAACCGACTAGCGGGCCCGGAGCAGTTCTTC.